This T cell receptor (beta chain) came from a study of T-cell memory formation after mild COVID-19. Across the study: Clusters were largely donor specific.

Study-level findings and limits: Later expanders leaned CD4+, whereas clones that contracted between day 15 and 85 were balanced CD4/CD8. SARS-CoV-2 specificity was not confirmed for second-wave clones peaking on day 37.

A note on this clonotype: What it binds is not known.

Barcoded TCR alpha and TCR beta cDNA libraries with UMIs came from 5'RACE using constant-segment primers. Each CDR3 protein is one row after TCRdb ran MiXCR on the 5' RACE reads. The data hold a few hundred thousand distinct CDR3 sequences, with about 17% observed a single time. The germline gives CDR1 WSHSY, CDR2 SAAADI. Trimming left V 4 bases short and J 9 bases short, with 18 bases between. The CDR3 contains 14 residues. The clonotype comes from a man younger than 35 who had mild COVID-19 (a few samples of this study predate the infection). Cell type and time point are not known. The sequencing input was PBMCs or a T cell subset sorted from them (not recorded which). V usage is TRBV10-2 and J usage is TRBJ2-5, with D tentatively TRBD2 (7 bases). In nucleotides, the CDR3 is TGCGCCAGCAGTGCGGGGGGCTCCGGTCAGTCCCAGTACTTC. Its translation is CASSAGGSGQSQYF.